This is a list of T cell receptor beta chains from one sample in a study of early T cells in non-severe SARS-CoV-2 infection. MiXCR was run by TCRdb on the 5' RACE reads, yielding one entry per CDR3 protein. The repertoire holds about 130,000 distinct CDR3 sequences, about 15% seen once, with less than 25% in the top ten. The source material was whole blood. The source of these receptors is an adult who was a healthcare worker with PCR-confirmed SARS-CoV-2 infection or an uninfected control (not recorded which). Each CDR3 is given with its conserved first and last residue. D genes are given only for firm matches. Clone size is shown for a subset of rows, as once, few, many or a class of expanded clone.

clone_size	d_call	j_call	v_call	cdr3_aa	cdr3_nt
NA	NA	TRBJ2-3	TRBV12-3/TRBV12-4	CASTGASTDTQYF	TGTGCCAGCACCGGTGCTAGCACAGATACGCAGTATTTT
few	NA	TRBJ2-2	TRBV19	CASSMRRRGTGELFF	TGTGCCAGTAGTATGCGCCGCAGGGGCACCGGGGAGCTGTTTTTT
many	NA	TRBJ2-3	TRBV7-8	CASSFRGVTDTQYF	TGTGCCAGCAGCTTCCGCGGGGTAACAGATACGCAGTATTTT
few	NA	TRBJ2-3	TRBV14	CASSHSQGWMGTDTQYF	TGTGCCAGCAGCCACTCCCAGGGGTGGATGGGGACAGATACGCAGTATTTT
many	TRBD1	TRBJ1-6	TRBV13	CASSLNRDRNSPLHF	TGTGCCAGCAGCTTAAACCGGGACAGGAATTCACCCCTCCACTTT
NA	NA	TRBJ2-7	TRBV12-5	CASATGQRAGPPHF	TGTGCTAGTGCCACGGGACAGCGGGCGGGCCCTCCGCACTTC
NA	NA	TRBJ2-4	TRBV2	CASSELGGQLPSIQYF	TGTGCCAGCAGTGAACTGGGGGGACAGCTACCTAGCATTCAGTACTTC
NA	NA	TRBJ2-3	TRBV5-1	CASSLVQGGSRSDTQYF	TGCGCCAGCAGCTTGGTGCAGGGGGGATCCCGCTCAGATACGCAGTATTTT
NA	TRBD2	TRBJ2-1	TRBV4-1	CASRGLADNEQFF	TGCGCCAGCCGAGGACTAGCGGACAATGAGCAGTTCTTC
NA	NA	TRBJ2-4	TRBV7-9	CASSFPSGAKNIQYF	TGTGCCAGCAGCTTCCCCTCAGGAGCCAAAAACATTCAGTACTTC
NA	TRBD1	TRBJ2-3	TRBV7-9	CASSHHRGSTDTQYF	TGTGCCAGCAGCCACCACAGGGGGAGCACAGATACGCAGTATTTT
many	TRBD2	TRBJ2-7	TRBV11-1	CASRSLAGEAYEQYF	TGTGCCAGCAGATCACTAGCGGGGGAGGCCTACGAGCAGTACTTC
few	TRBD2	TRBJ2-1	TRBV20-1	CSASQINATGGRDEQFF	TGCAGTGCTAGTCAAATCAACGCAACGGGGGGACGGGATGAGCAGTTCTTC
NA	NA	TRBJ1-2	TRBV6-2/TRBV6-3	CASSQRQRLDYGYTF	TGTGCCAGCAGCCAACGACAAAGGCTGGACTATGGCTACACCTTC
NA	TRBD1	TRBJ1-1	TRBV6-5	CATQTGTTEAFF	TGTGCCACCCAGACAGGGACCACTGAAGCTTTCTTT
NA	NA	TRBJ1-5	TRBV20-1	CSVRAGAGSNQPQHF	TGCAGTGTCCGAGCCGGGGCAGGGAGCAATCAGCCCCAGCATTTT
many	NA	TRBJ1-5	TRBV7-3	CATSPPVRDSNQPQHF	TGTGCCACCAGCCCCCCAGTAAGGGATAGCAATCAGCCCCAGCATTTT
NA	NA	TRBJ2-3	TRBV5-1	CASSLNGQYPQDTQYF	TGCGCCAGCAGCTTGAACGGACAGTACCCCCAAGATACGCAGTATTTT
few	NA	TRBJ2-3	TRBV6-4	CASSARYSSSTDTQYF	TGTGCCAGCAGTGCACGATACTCGTCTAGCACAGATACGCAGTATTTT
NA	TRBD2	TRBJ2-3	TRBV7-2	CASSPWLAGGPDTQYF	TGTGCCAGCAGCCCCTGGCTAGCGGGGGGCCCAGATACGCAGTATTTT
few	NA	TRBJ2-7	TRBV5-6	CASSHTGNEQYF	TGTGCCAGCAGCCATACAGGCAACGAGCAGTACTTC
many	NA	TRBJ1-2	TRBV12-3/TRBV12-4	CASSSQGSSTF	TGTGCCAGCAGTTCTCAGGGGTCCTCCACCTTC
many	NA	TRBJ2-7	TRBV20-1	CSAKRDSYEQYF	TGCAGTGCTAAGAGGGACTCCTACGAGCAGTACTTC
NA	NA	TRBJ2-7	TRBV20-1	CSARARSYEQYF	TGCAGTGCTCGGGCACGTTCCTACGAGCAGTACTTC
few	NA	TRBJ2-2	TRBV12-3/TRBV12-4	CASSFSIKYTGELFF	TGTGCCAGCAGTTTCTCTATTAAGTATACCGGGGAGCTGTTTTTT
few	TRBD1	TRBJ1-1	TRBV18	CASSPGTETEAFF	TGTGCCAGCTCACCAGGGACAGAGACTGAAGCTTTCTTT
many	NA	TRBJ1-2	TRBV7-8	CASSLAPADYGYTF	TGTGCCAGCAGCTTAGCGCCGGCAGACTATGGCTACACCTTC
NA	NA	TRBJ2-1	TRBV18	CASSTDRGRSYNEQFF	TGTGCCAGCTCAACGGATCGGGGGAGATCGTACAATGAGCAGTTCTTC
many	NA	TRBJ1-1	TRBV12-3/TRBV12-4	CASRTGNTEAFF	TGTGCCAGCCGCACAGGAAACACTGAAGCTTTCTTT
NA	NA	TRBJ2-1	TRBV11-3	CASSLGGLGSEQFF	TGTGCCAGCAGCTTGGGGGGCCTAGGGTCTGAGCAGTTCTTC
few	NA	TRBJ1-6	TRBV11-2	CASSLGRGWSPLHF	TGTGCCAGCAGCTTAGGCAGGGGTTGGTCACCCCTCCACTTT
many	NA	TRBJ2-5	TRBV6-6	CASSYSAAGEGGETQYF	TGTGCCAGCAGTTACTCGGCGGCAGGGGAAGGGGGAGAGACCCAGTACTTC
NA	TRBD1	TRBJ2-5	TRBV7-9	CASSSTGTGAGPETQYF	TGTGCCAGCAGTTCAACGGGCACAGGGGCTGGTCCAGAGACCCAGTACTTC
NA	TRBD2	TRBJ2-7	TRBV6-6	CASGLAGAGEQYF	TGTGCCAGCGGACTAGCGGGGGCCGGGGAGCAGTACTTC
NA	NA	TRBJ2-2	TRBV3-1	CASSQESPIYSARTGELFF	TGTGCCAGCAGCCAAGAAAGTCCAATATATTCCGCGAGGACCGGGGAGCTGTTTTTT
NA	NA	TRBJ1-6	TRBV7-2	CASSLGTLNSPLHF	TGTGCCAGCAGCTTAGGGACTCTTAATTCACCCCTCCACTTT
NA	NA	TRBJ2-7	TRBV7-9	CASSLVGDRPTYEQYF	TGTGCCAGCAGCTTAGTTGGAGACAGACCGACCTACGAGCAGTACTTC
few	NA	TRBJ2-5	TRBV7-2	CASSLWEGGETQYF	TGTGCCAGCAGCCTGTGGGAGGGGGGAGAGACCCAGTACTTC
NA	TRBD1	TRBJ2-3	TRBV7-9	CASSFGTESTDTQYF	TGTGCCAGCAGCTTTGGGACAGAAAGCACAGATACGCAGTATTTT
NA	NA	TRBJ1-2	TRBV12-3/TRBV12-4	CASRGDLLESYTF	TGTGCCAGCAGGGGGGACCTACTTGAGAGCTACACCTTC
NA	TRBD2	TRBJ2-1	TRBV20-1	CSARDASGVVEQFF	TGCAGTGCTAGAGATGCTAGCGGGGTGGTTGAGCAGTTCTTC
many	NA	TRBJ1-2	TRBV20-1	CSARPPGSGTNYGYTF	TGCAGTGCCCGCCCGCCCGGGAGCGGGACTAACTATGGCTACACCTTC
few	NA	TRBJ1-1	TRBV7-2	CASSLSSVTEAFF	TGTGCCAGCAGCTTGTCGAGTGTCACTGAAGCTTTCTTT
few	NA	TRBJ1-2	TRBV6-6	CASTERQVLSGYTF	TGTGCCAGCACCGAAAGACAGGTCTTGAGTGGCTACACCTTC
many	NA	TRBJ2-1	TRBV7-6	CASSLEGEQFF	TGTGCCAGCAGCTTAGAAGGTGAGCAGTTCTTC
NA	NA	TRBJ1-1	TRBV29-1	CSVGGARNTEAFF	TGCAGCGTTGGGGGGGCGAGGAACACTGAAGCTTTCTTT
few	TRBD1	TRBJ2-2	TRBV5-8	CASSWTGEFTGELFF	TGTGCCAGCAGCTGGACAGGGGAATTCACCGGGGAGCTGTTTTTT
few	NA	TRBJ2-7	TRBV5-1	CASSLDWEQQYF	TGCGCCAGCAGCTTGGATTGGGAGCAGCAGTACTTC
NA	NA	TRBJ1-2	TRBV12-3/TRBV12-4	CASSTAGGAGGYTF	TGTGCCAGCTCCACTGCGGGGGGCGCAGGTGGCTACACCTTC
NA	TRBD2	TRBJ2-5	TRBV18	CASSPIAGTQETQYF	TGTGCCAGCTCACCGATAGCGGGGACTCAAGAGACCCAGTACTTC
many	TRBD1	TRBJ1-1	TRBV5-1	CASTPGGAGTEAFF	TGCGCCAGCACCCCAGGGGGCGCCGGCACTGAAGCTTTCTTT
few	TRBD1	TRBJ1-1	TRBV12-3/TRBV12-4	CASSLESTGRTEAFF	TGTGCCAGCAGTTTGGAATCGACAGGGAGAACTGAAGCTTTCTTT
few	NA	TRBJ2-2	TRBV4-1	CASSHPSKASANTGELFF	TGCGCCAGCAGCCACCCCTCGAAAGCTAGCGCTAACACCGGGGAGCTGTTTTTT
NA	TRBD1	TRBJ1-1	TRBV11-1	CASSRYGQVTEAFF	TGTGCCAGCAGCCGTTACGGACAGGTCACTGAAGCTTTCTTT
few	TRBD1	TRBJ2-3	TRBV15	CATSSTGVDTQYF	TGTGCCACCAGCAGCACAGGGGTCGATACGCAGTATTTT
NA	NA	TRBJ2-3	TRBV12-3/TRBV12-4	CASSSDRGWDTQYF	TGTGCCAGCAGTTCGGACAGAGGGTGGGATACGCAGTATTTT
NA	NA	TRBJ2-1	TRBV7-2	CASSLSLIQVF	TGTGCCAGCAGCTTAAGTTTAATTCAGGTCTTC
NA	TRBD2	TRBJ2-3	TRBV7-3	CASSQGLAGADTQYF	TGTGCCAGCAGCCAGGGACTAGCGGGGGCAGATACGCAGTATTTT
many	TRBD1	TRBJ1-5	TRBV20-1	CSAGDRGTQPQHF	TGCAGTGCTGGAGACAGGGGAACTCAGCCCCAGCATTTT